The table lists the clone carrying this TCR beta chain with a few counts. Its antigen is still unknown. V was trimmed by 10 bases and J by 11 bases, leaving 17 bases between them. Germline lookup yields CDR1 ENHRY and CDR2 SYGVKD. CDR3 length equals 11 residues. Time point denoted: blood 4 weeks post-SBRT, at nephrectomy. Treatment meaning: 15 Gy SBRT to primary tumor, nephrectomy 4 weeks later. Nephrectomy followed 15 Gy stereotactic body radiation by 4 weeks. The patient's renal cell carcinoma had clear cell pathology. Libraries were prepared by immunoSEQ multiplex PCR; TCRdb keeps only in-frame clonotypes and omits some of them. The profile covers some 81,000 clones, with around 89% appearing a single time and about 5.8% taken by the ten largest. The data derive from a study of radiation and T cells in renal cell carcinoma. General study findings and limits: Without pretreatment biopsies, baseline tumor clonotype presence was undetermined. In blood, top tumor clones expanded by 2 weeks, shrinking by 4.

Sequencing was performed on blood, taken from a patient whose treatment included radiotherapy and nephrectomy. The receptor comes from a woman in her seventies with renal cell carcinoma. This chain connects TRBV10-3 to TRBJ1-1, with D uncertain. The CDR3 loop reads CATTSQLSAFF. The CDR3 DNA follows: TGTGCCACCACCTCTCAGTTGTCCGCTTTCTTT.